This T cell receptor beta chain was captured by sequencing in a study of regulatory T cells listed by TCRdb under 2018. Regarding the complete study: Between CD3G-deficient patients and healthy controls, the study compared T-cell receptor beta repertoires in sorted regulatory T cells, conventional CD4+ T cells and CD8+ T cells. Findings and caveats that apply to the study as a whole: Restricted unique TRB V-J pairs and skewed V and J gene usage were observed in patient repertoires, most markedly in regulatory T cells. Hydrophobic residues at CDR3 positions 6 and 7 were enriched in conventional CD4+ T cells from CD3G-deficient patients, which suggests more self-reactive specificities.

This clone came up once. Its antigen is still unknown. Base qualities are not recorded, but no much larger clone differs from it by a single base. All CD3G-deficient patients had evidence of autoimmunity, which was more severe in two of the patients. Patients ranged from 2 to 39 years of age at testing and had reduced naive and increased memory CD4+ and CD8+ T-cell proportions. CD4+ cells were FACS-sorted into CD25-high CD127-low regulatory T cells and CD25-low CD127-high conventional CD4+ T cells. Several individuals with CD3G deficiency were included in the patient group. Patient samples and clinical data were obtained from an international physician network spanning the United States, Europe and Asia. Peripheral blood mononuclear cells were isolated by Ficoll density separation. Counted from cysteine to phenylalanine, this CDR3 has 13 amino acids. Only the CDR3 region is kept as DNA, spanning 39 bases read in frame from base 1. The V and J ends are trimmed by 6 bases and 8 bases, leaving 15 bases between them. CDR1 and CDR2 are read off the germline V gene as ENHRY and SYGVKD.

For the multiplex PCR, 52 forward TRBV primers and 13 reverse TRBJ primers were used, and amplification bias was corrected with both assay-based and computational methods. Rearranged TRB loci were amplified from genomic DNA by multiplex PCR within the immunoSEQ assay. TRB amplicons were sequenced using an Illumina HiSeq platform. In the paper's pipeline: Custom algorithms error-filtered the raw sequences and aligned the raw sequences to reference gene sequences, after which the immunoSEQ online tools were used for analysis. Frequencies of productive and nonproductive TRB rearrangements were assessed among unique sequences as well as among total sequences. Hydrophobicity and amino acid composition of residues 6 and 7 within the TRB CDR3 were used to estimate the potential for self-reactivity. For group comparisons, t tests, Mann-Whitney tests or two-way ANOVA were performed in Prism software. What TCRdb holds here is the immuneACCESS table cut down to in-frame rearrangements. Part of the clones is not present; checked against another copy, under half of the missing clones reflect an unresolved V gene, and the others are unexplained. The V and J calls and clone size were taken over from that table, and D and trimming were inferred from the DNA. This sample gives over 20,000 clones in total; about 88% of them show up just once. The top ten hold approximately 1.3% of the sample.

What was sequenced was conventional CD4+ T cells sorted from blood. This clonotype was obtained from a child between 10 and 17 years old with CD3G deficiency. Here the chain combines TRBV10-3 and TRBJ2-3; the D gene could be TRBD1 or TRBD2, each one agreeing over 5 bases. The CDR3 corresponds to CAISLTTGATQYF. The DNA sequence reads TGTGCCATCAGCCTGACAACCGGGGCTACGCAGTATTTT.